What follows are 15 T cell receptor beta chains derived from one specimen sequenced in a study of tumor-infiltrating lymphocytes in primary liver carcinoma. Total RNA (roughly 530 ng) served as template for TCR beta cDNA synthesis primed by a constant-region primer. Three nested multiplex PCR rounds, a slightly modified ARM-PCR method, built the TCR beta libraries. With TRBV1-TRBV30 forward primers and a C-beta reverse primer, the first two PCR rounds were run for around 10 cycles each. TCRdb re-derived calls from the multiplex PCR reads in MiXCR, one entry per CDR3 protein. This sample has roughly 100,000 distinct CDR3 sequences, with roughly 80% found just once. Co-extraction of both nucleic acids (RNA and DNA) used about 19-33 mg of unsorted bulk tissue. Sample: liver tumor tissue from sampling region 3. The subset is: tumor region T3, left-lateral pole. These receptors all stem from a man in his forties with primary liver carcinoma and hepatitis B virus infection.

Worth noting for this clonotype: Sequence at one end of the junction differs from germline and may be a read error. V gene TRBV12-3 or TRBV12-4 combines with J gene TRBJ2-2; 11 bases fit TRBD2. The CDR3 is 15 amino acids. This CDR3 is CASSGLAGTTWELVF. Here the CDR3 DNA reads TGTGCCAGCAGTGGACTAGCGGGTACCACCTGGGAGCTGGTTTTT.

This clonotype was detected ten times or more. This rearrangement joins TRBV5-1 to TRBJ1-1, with a possible D match to TRBD1 (5 bases). Germline assignment: CDR1 SGHRS and CDR2 YFSETQ. The V end was cut by 5 bases, the J end by 0 bases, with 17 bases between. The CDR3 covers 16 residues. The CDR3 DNA sequence: TGCGCCAGCAGTCCTTCTTGGGGCACGATGAACACTGAAGCTTTCTTT. It translates to CASSPSWGTMNTEAFF.

As for this clonotype: An end of the junction does not agree with germline; a read error may underlie this. The rearrangement joins TRBV29-1 to TRBJ2-7, with D possibly TRBD2 on 5 matching bases. This CDR3 has 13 amino acids. Germline V lookup: CDR1 SQVTM, CDR2 ANQGSEA. The CDR3 loop is CSVVGAPTNEQYF. The CDR3 region has the DNA TGTAGCGTTGTTGGCGCCCCCACCAACGAGCAGTACTTC.

Comment on this clonotype: The junction departs from germline at one end; a sequencing error may be responsible. V is TRBV10-3 and J is TRBJ2-1, with D maybe TRBD2 (5 bases). This CDR3 spans 15 amino acids. The germline V gene has CDR1 ENHRY and CDR2 SYGVKD. The CDR3 bases are TGTGCCATCAGTTTTGGGGAGCCCATCGAATGGGAGCAATTCTTC. Its translation is CAISFGEPIEWEQFF.

About this clonotype: The conserved phenylalanine or tryptophan is not found at the CDR3 terminus, so this likely reflects a read error. This sequence joins TRBV19 and TRBJ2-7, with 13 positions matching TRBD2. The DNA end favors TRBJ2-1, so the J call may be wrong. Per the germline V gene, CDR1 is LNHDA and CDR2 is SQIVND (reference sequence). CDR3 length: 16 residues. The CDR3 sequence: CASSPVRTSGGNEQFI. DNA for the CDR3: TGTGCCAGTAGTCCAGTCAGGACTAGCGGGGGCAATGAGCAGTTCATC.

Points on this clonotype: The junction departs from germline at one end; a sequencing error may be responsible. The gene calls are TRBV12-3 or TRBV12-4 and TRBJ1-5, with a possible D match to TRBD1 (6 bases). The CDR3 is made up of 16 amino acids. CDR3 in amino acids: CASSSQGHVSNQPQHF. CDR3 sequence (DNA): TGTGCTAGCAGTTCTCAGGGACACGTTAGCAATCAGCCCCAGCATTTT.

As concerns this clonotype: The junction shows a germline mismatch at one end, possibly a read error. The chain carries TRBV11-3 and TRBJ2-1; D is undetermined. CDR3 size: 12 residues. The germline gives CDR1 SGHNT, CDR2 YENEEA. The CDR3 region is CASTLNGDKQFF. CDR3 sequence (DNA): TGTGCCAGCACCTTAAATGGCGATAAGCAGTTCTTC.

The genes are TRBV4-1 and TRBJ2-2; D not certain. V was trimmed by 7 bases and J by 9 bases, leaving 15 bases between them. This CDR3 has 13 amino acids. Germline V CDR1 and CDR2: MGHRA, YSYEKL. The chain's CDR3 is CASNHAVARELFF. CDR3 in DNA: TGCGCCAGCAACCACGCCGTAGCCAGGGAGCTGTTTTTT.

This clonotype was recorded at least ten times. J is TRBJ1-3 and V is TRBV6-1; D not resolved. This CDR3 spans 14 amino acids. The V gene lost 5 bases and the J gene lost 0 bases, with 8 bases spanning the gap. The germline V gene has CDR1 MNHNS and CDR2 SASEGT. In DNA form, the CDR3 reads TGTGCCAGCAGTAAAGGGTCCTCTGGAAACACCATATATTTT. It encodes CASSKGSSGNTIYF.

The gene calls are TRBV6-6 and TRBJ2-6, with a tentative D call TRBD2 (5 bases). In germline, CDR1 is MNHNY, CDR2 SVGAGI (reference sequence). V dropped 7 bases and J dropped 1 base, with 17 bases sitting between them. The CDR3 consists of 17 residues. The CDR3 is CASNNRSRGSGANVLTF. The CDR3 bases are TGTGCCAGCAATAACCGGAGCCGAGGGTCTGGGGCCAACGTCCTGACTTTC.

The genes are TRBV4-2 and TRBJ2-3; 10 nucleotides agree with TRBD2. V was pared by 2 bases and J by 3 bases, with 14 bases of the junction left unmatched. The CDR3 has 19 amino acids. From germline, CDR1 is LGHNA and CDR2 YNFKEQ. The CDR3 nucleotides read TGTGCCAGCAGCCAATGGGTAGCGGGAGGACTGGTTGGGACAGATACGCAGTATTTT. Its protein is CASSQWVAGGLVGTDTQYF.

Note on this clonotype: The junction differs from germline at one of its ends, possibly a read error. The chain combines TRBV12-3 or TRBV12-4 with TRBJ1-1, with D possibly matching TRBD1 (6 bases). The length of the CDR3 is 14 residues. CDR3 coding DNA: TGTGTCAGCAGTTCGGCAGACAGGTACACTGAAGCTATCTTT. This codes for CVSSSADRYTEAIF.

As for this clonotype: Mismatch with germline at one junction end may stem from a read error. V is TRBV12-3 or TRBV12-4 and J is TRBJ1-5; D gene uncertain. The CDR3 is 15 residues long. In DNA, the CDR3 is TGTGCCAGTAGTTTAGCCCAAGGTCCTAATCAGTCCCAGCATTTT. Translating it yields CASSLAQGPNQSQHF.

The V call is TRBV29-1, the J call TRBJ1-1; a possible D gene is TRBD1 (5 bases). Per germline, CDR1 SQVTM and CDR2 ANQGSEA. The CDR3 covers 12 residues. V was shortened by 6 bases and J by 11 bases, with 19 bases between the two germline ends. The CDR3 coding sequence is TGCAGCGTCTCTCATGGCAGGGCCGAGGCTTTCTTT. This translates into CSVSHGRAEAFF. Full variable domain (outside the CDR3, taken from reference TRBV29-1 and TRBJ1-1): SAVISQKPSRDICQRGTSLTIQCQVDSQVTMMFWYRQQPGQSLTLIATANQGSEATYESGFVIDKFPISRPNLTFSTLTVSNMSPEDSSIYLCSVSHGRAEAFFGQGTRLTVV.

As regards this clonotype: One end of the junction fails to match germline, which may point to a read error. The V gene is TRBV6-5, the J gene TRBJ2-7; TRBD2 matches at 9 bases. The CDR3 contains 15 residues. Looked up from germline, CDR1 is MNHEY and CDR2 is SVGAGI. The CDR3 DNA reads as TGTACCAGCAGGCGGACTAGCGAGAGATCTTGGGAGCAGTACTTC. Its protein product is CTSRRTSERSWEQYF.